This T cell receptor beta chain stems from a study of cytomegalovirus exposure and HLA in healthy donors. Study-wide context: Unique TCRs numbering roughly 85 million, obtained from HLA-typed donors, made up an early data release. Study-level results: Whilst most TCR sequences proved rare, a subset of public TCRs occurred across many donors.

The V and J ends lost 6 bases and 1 base respectively, with 15 bases between them. The length of the CDR3 is 15 residues. Germline V CDR1 and CDR2: LNHDA, SQIVND (reference sequence). As concerns this clone: Antigen: not known.

The primer mix had 60 Vbeta and 13 Jbeta primers. Profiling relied on immunoSEQ multiplex PCR, and the TCRdb table lists in-frame clones only, not all of them. Its table records some 72,000 clones. The TCR comes from a boy aged 5-17 years in good health and CMV-seronegative. The sequenced material came from PBMCs. The genes are TRBV19 and TRBJ1-1; TRBD1 is a possible D gene (5 bases). CDR3 DNA sequence: TGTGCCAGTAGGGGGGGGACCTTGGGGAACACTGAAGCTTTCTTT. It yields the protein CASRGGTLGNTEAFF.